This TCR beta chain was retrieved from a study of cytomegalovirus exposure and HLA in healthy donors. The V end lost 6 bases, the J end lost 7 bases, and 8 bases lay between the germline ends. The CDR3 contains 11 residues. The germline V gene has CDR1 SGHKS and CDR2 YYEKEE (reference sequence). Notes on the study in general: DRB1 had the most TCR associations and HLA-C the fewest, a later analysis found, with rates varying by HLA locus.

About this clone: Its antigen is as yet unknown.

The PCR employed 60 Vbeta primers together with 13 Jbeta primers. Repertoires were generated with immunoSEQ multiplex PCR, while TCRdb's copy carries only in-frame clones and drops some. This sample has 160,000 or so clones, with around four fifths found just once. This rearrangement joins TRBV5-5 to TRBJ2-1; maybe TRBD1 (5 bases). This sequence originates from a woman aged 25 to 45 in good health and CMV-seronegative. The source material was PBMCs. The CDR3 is CASNTGNEQFF. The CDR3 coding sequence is TGTGCCAGCAACACAGGAAATGAGCAGTTCTTC. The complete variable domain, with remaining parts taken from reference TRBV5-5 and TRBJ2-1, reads DAGVTQSPTHLIKTRGQQVTLRCSPISGHKSVSWYQQVLGQGPQFIFQYYEKEERGRGNFPDRFSARQFPNYSSELNVNALLLGDSALYLCASNTGNEQFFGPGTRLTVL.